This passage covers 29 T cell receptor beta chains from one sample sequenced in a study of blood T cell repertoires in COVID-19. Data came from immunoSEQ multiplex PCR; TCRdb stores just in-frame clones and leaves some out. The profile shows 95,000 to 110,000 clones, over 75% of them singletons. The specimen sequenced was peripheral blood. These receptors were obtained from a human donor in a cohort sampled during active COVID-19.

The chain recombines TRBV9 with TRBJ1-1; no definite D call. Germline V gene lookup returns CDR1 SGDLS and CDR2 YYNGEE. This CDR3 comprises 14 residues. V was clipped by 1 base and J by 1 base, with 8 bases between them. CDR3 coding DNA: TGTGCCAGCAGCGTACGGTTAGAGAACACTGAAGCTTTCTTT. It translates to CASSVRLENTEAFF.

This clone was detected only once. The rearrangement links TRBV28 to TRBJ2-3; D unresolved. The CDR3 sequence is 15 residues long. Germline assignment: CDR1 MDHEN and CDR2 SYDVKM. V gave up 2 bases and J gave up 0 bases, with 9 bases separating them. The CDR3: CASSLHAGSTDTQYF. In DNA form, the CDR3 reads TGTGCCAGCAGTTTACACGCCGGTAGCACAGATACGCAGTATTTT.

The chain has TRBV19 and TRBJ1-1; 8 bases agree with TRBD1. Germline CDR1 is LNHDA and CDR2 is SQIVND (reference sequence). The V segment lost 1 base and the J segment 6 bases; nucleotides outside the gene matches: 7. The CDR3 loop spans 15 amino acids. CDR3 nucleotide sequence: TGTGCCAGTAGTATAGGGGATACAGGGGGATCTGAAGCTTTCTTT. The encoded protein is CASSIGDTGGSEAFF.

The rearrangement links TRBV27 to TRBJ2-1; 14 nucleotides match TRBD2. The CDR3 sequence is 15 residues long. Germline assignment: CDR1 MNHEY and CDR2 SMNVEV (reference sequence). Losses at the gene ends were 3 bases for V and 9 bases for J; bases not matched to a gene: 4. The CDR3 DNA follows: TGTGCCAGCAGTTTGACTAGCGGGGGGGTTACTGAGCAGTTCTTC. It is translated as CASSLTSGGVTEQFF.

The rearrangement uses TRBV6-2 or TRBV6-3 and TRBJ2-7, with 7 bases fitting TRBD1. The germline gives CDR1 MNHEY, CDR2 SVGEGT. The CDR3 is 14 amino acids. The trim removed 0 bases at V and 10 bases at J, leaving 9 bases unmatched. The CDR3 region has the DNA TGTGCCAGCAGTTACTCAGGGGGCCGTTCTGTCCAGTACTTC. Its translation: CASSYSGGRSVQYF.

This clone was observed a single time. V gene TRBV29-1 combines with J gene TRBJ2-1, with 8 bases matching TRBD1. There are 13 residues in the CDR3. CDR1 is SQVTM, CDR2 ANQGSEA, per germline. V was pared by 4 bases and J by 5 bases, with 4 bases of the junction left unmatched. The CDR3 nucleotides read TGCAGCGTTGGGACAGGGACCCACAATGAGCAGTTCTTC. It translates to CSVGTGTHNEQFF.

J is TRBJ2-7 and V is TRBV24-1; 10 bases line up with TRBD1. V lost 3 bases and J lost 3; bases outside the gene matches: 4. This CDR3 region has 15 residues. Germline loops: CDR1 KGHDR, CDR2 SFDVKD. This chain's CDR3 is CATSDPRDRGYEQYF. In DNA, the CDR3 is TGTGCCACCAGTGATCCCCGGGACAGGGGCTACGAGCAGTACTTC.

This chain joins TRBV5-4 and TRBJ2-5; D is uncertain. V lost 4 bases, J lost 5 bases, and 15 bases lay in between. Germline V lookup: CDR1 SGHNT, CDR2 YYREEE (reference sequence). The CDR3 spans 14 residues. CDR3 DNA sequence: TGTGCCAGCAGCACGGAGTCCAGTACGGAGACCCAGTACTTC. Protein sequence: CASSTESSTETQYF.

This chain joins TRBV27 and TRBJ1-3, with TRBD1 matching over 10 bases. The germline V gene encodes CDR1 MNHEY and CDR2 SMNVEV (reference sequence). V lost 4 bases to trimming and J lost 1 base; unmatched junction nucleotides: 16. CDR3 length: 20 amino acids. In DNA, the CDR3 is TGTGCCAGCAGTTACCCTCTTACACGGGACAGGGGCACTTCTGGAAACACCATATATTTT. Translation gives CASSYPLTRDRGTSGNTIYF.

The CDR3 loop is CASGGFGNTIYF. The CDR3 DNA follows: TGTGCCAGCGGGGGGTTTGGAAACACCATATATTTT. The rearrangement uses TRBV28 and TRBJ1-3, with TRBD1 as a possible D gene (5 bases). Germline V gene data show CDR1 as MDHEN and CDR2 as SYDVKM. The length of the CDR3 is 12 residues. Trimming pared 8 bases from V and 3 bases from J, leaving 8 bases between.

For the CDR3, the DNA is TGTGCCAGCTCACCAACGGTCCACGATACGCAGTATTTT. It yields the protein CASSPTVHDTQYF. The chain couples TRBV18 to TRBJ2-3; D not resolved. The germline V gene has CDR1 KGHSH and CDR2 LQKENI. V shed 2 bases and J shed 6 bases, with 9 bases lying between them. The CDR3 consists of 13 residues.

The CDR3 DNA reads as TGTGCCAGCCGTCCTTTTGGGTGGCTCGGGGACGAGCAGTACTTC. It yields the protein CASRPFGWLGDEQYF. The chain uses TRBV6-5 and TRBJ2-7, with D tentatively TRBD2 (5 bases). Germline-derived CDR1 and CDR2 are MNHEY and SVGAGI. V lost 8 bases and J 5 bases, leaving 22 bases between the germline ends. The CDR3 is made up of 15 amino acids.

This CDR3 reads CASSVSYEQYF. The CDR3 bases are TGTGCCAGCAGCGTCTCTTACGAGCAGTACTTC. V usage is TRBV28 and J usage is TRBJ2-7; D unclear. The CDR3 runs to 11 residues. The germline V and J ends were trimmed by 6 bases and 4 bases, with 7 bases remaining between them. Germline values: CDR1 MDHEN, CDR2 SYDVKM. The full variable domain, with the rest looked up from reference TRBV28 and TRBJ2-7, is DVKVTQSSRYLVKRTGEKVFLECVQDMDHENMFWYRQDPGLGLRLIYFSYDVKMKEKGDIPEGYSVSREKKERFSLILESASTNQTSMYLCASSVSYEQYFGPGTRLTVT.

The chain uses TRBV29-1 and TRBJ1-1, with D perhaps matching TRBD1 (6 bases). CDR3 length: 14 amino acids. The germline V and J ends were trimmed by 5 bases and 7 bases, with 20 bases remaining between them. From germline, CDR1 is SQVTM and CDR2 ANQGSEA. The CDR3 coding sequence is TGCAGCGTTTGGAAAGGGGGAGAAGTAAGTGAAGCTTTCTTT. Amino acids: CSVWKGGEVSEAFF.

CDR3 in DNA: TGTGCCAGCAGCTTAGCCAGAGGCGCCGGGCAAGAGACCCAGTACTTC. This encodes CASSLARGAGQETQYF. The chain has TRBV11-3 and TRBJ2-5; D not certain. The CDR3 covers 16 residues. Trimming shortened V by 1 base and J by 2 bases, and 14 bases separated the two germline ends. Germline V CDR1 and CDR2: SGHNT, YENEEA.

This chain connects TRBV27 to TRBJ2-1, with 9 bases matching TRBD2. CDR1 and CDR2 (germline): MNHEY, SMNVEV (reference sequence). V gave up 3 bases and J gave up 1 base; unmatched junction bases: 10. CDR3 size: 18 residues. The CDR3 region is CASSFVGTSRSSYNEQFF. CDR3 DNA sequence: TGTGCCAGCAGTTTTGTCGGGACTAGCAGGTCTTCCTACAATGAGCAGTTCTTC.

This clone was observed a handful of times. This chain connects TRBV19 to TRBJ2-7; D gene unclear. The V end was cut by 4 bases, the J end by 0 bases, with 10 bases between. Germline lookup yields CDR1 LNHDA and CDR2 SQIVND (reference sequence). The CDR3 spans 14 residues. The CDR3 reads CASSKDLSSYEQYF. The CDR3 DNA reads TGTGCCAGTAGTAAAGACCTTAGCTCCTACGAGCAGTACTTC. Filled out from reference TRBV19 and TRBJ2-7, the complete variable domain reads DGGITQSPKYLFRKEGQNVTLSCEQNLNHDAMYWYRQDPGQGLRLIYYSQIVNDFQKGDIAEGYSVSREKKESFPLTVTSAQKNPTAFYLCASSKDLSSYEQYFGPGTRLTVT.

This clone was counted once. This sequence joins TRBV5-1 and TRBJ1-1; TRBD1 matches 9 bases. V dropped 7 bases and J dropped 3; count of bases not matched to a gene: 22. CDR3 length: 19 amino acids. The germline gives CDR1 SGHRS, CDR2 YFSETQ. CDR3 sequence reads: CASHVNFIRDREDHTEAFF. The CDR3, as DNA: TGCGCCAGCCACGTTAACTTTATCCGGGACAGGGAGGATCACACTGAAGCTTTCTTT.

The chain has TRBV5-5 and TRBJ2-5; 7 bases align to TRBD1. Germline assignment: CDR1 SGHKS and CDR2 YYEKEE (reference sequence). There are 15 residues in the CDR3. The J segment lost 5 bases and the V segment lost 0 bases, leaving 7 bases of the junction unmatched. This CDR3 is CASSLEAGGGETQYF. CDR3 DNA sequence: TGTGCCAGCAGCTTGGAGGCAGGGGGTGGGGAGACCCAGTACTTC. Drawing the rest from reference TRBV5-5 and TRBJ2-5, the complete variable domain is DAGVTQSPTHLIKTRGQQVTLRCSPISGHKSVSWYQQVLGQGPQFIFQYYEKEERGRGNFPDRFSARQFPNYSSELNVNALLLGDSALYLCASSLEAGGGETQYFGPGTRLLVL.

The chain combines TRBV5-8 with TRBJ2-2; 8 nucleotides agree with TRBD1. The CDR3 runs 16 residues. The trim removed 3 bases at V and 5 bases at J, leaving 9 bases unmatched. Germline CDR1 is SGHTS and CDR2 is YDEGEE. Written as DNA, the CDR3 is TGTGCCAGCAGCTGGAACAGGGGGACGAGAACCGGGGAGCTGTTTTTT. It yields the protein CASSWNRGTRTGELFF.

The gene calls are TRBV4-1 and TRBJ2-1; 8 positions match TRBD1. This CDR3 is 15 amino acids long. J lost 2 bases, V lost 1 base, and 1 base had no gene match. Germline CDR1 is MGHRA and CDR2 is YSYEKL. CDR3 protein: CASSQGQGTYNEQFF. For the CDR3, the DNA is TGCGCCAGCAGCCAAGGACAGGGGACCTACAATGAGCAGTTCTTC.

The rearrangement uses TRBV5-1 and TRBJ1-1; 8 nucleotides line up with TRBD1. The V segment lost 2 bases and the J segment 6 bases; nucleotides outside the gene matches: 6. This CDR3 contains 14 residues. Germline V gives CDR1 SGHRS, CDR2 YFSETQ. This CDR3 reads CASSLTGGTAEAFF. CDR3 in DNA: TGCGCCAGCAGCTTAACAGGGGGGACGGCTGAAGCTTTCTTT.

The chain recombines TRBV19 with TRBJ2-7; maybe TRBD2 (5 bases). V gave up 2 bases and J gave up 2 bases, with 16 bases separating them. There are 16 residues in the CDR3. Germline-derived CDR1 and CDR2 are LNHDA and SQIVND (reference sequence). CDR3 nucleotides: TGTGCCAGTAGTATAAAAGGGTTAGCGACGCCCTACGAGCAGTACTTC. Translated: CASSIKGLATPYEQYF.

This chain links TRBV12-3 or TRBV12-4 with TRBJ2-1; no firm D call. The CDR3 spans 10 residues. Trimming cost V 3 bases and J 10 bases, with 4 bases left between them. The CDR3 loop reads CASSFREQFF. As DNA, the CDR3 is TGTGCCAGCAGTTTCAGGGAGCAGTTCTTC.

Notes on this clone: The junction differs from germline at one of its ends, possibly a read error. CDR3 residues: CASSISGYTVELFF. In DNA, the CDR3 is TGTGCCAGCAGTATTAGCGGGTACACCGTGGAGCTGTTTTTT. This chain joins TRBV28 and TRBJ2-2; 7 positions match TRBD2. Germline V gene sequence: CDR1 MDHEN, CDR2 SYDVKM. The CDR3 is 14 residues long.

The chain is built from TRBV12-2 and TRBJ1-1. TRBV12-2 is a pseudogene segment. CDR3 length equals 17 residues. The CDR3 here is CASRLAITGGMNTEAFF. DNA for the CDR3: TGTGCAAGTCGCTTAGCGATAACTGGAGGTATGAACACTGAAGCTTTCTTT.

The chain employs TRBV4-2 and TRBJ2-7, with 9 nucleotides matching TRBD2. This CDR3 contains 15 residues. The junction had 3 bases not matched to a gene; V was cut back by 0 bases and J by 3 bases. Looked up from germline, CDR1 is LGHNA and CDR2 is YNFKEQ. The CDR3: CASSQESSGVYEQYF. The CDR3 coding sequence is TGTGCCAGCAGCCAAGAGTCTAGCGGGGTCTACGAGCAGTACTTC.

V is TRBV19 and J is TRBJ2-7; 9 nucleotides line up with TRBD1. Per the germline V gene, CDR1 is LNHDA and CDR2 is SQIVND (reference sequence). The CDR3 extends over 16 amino acids. J gave up 5 bases and V 5 bases, and 13 bases lay outside the gene matches. The CDR3 region has the DNA TGTGCCAGTAGTGCTCCCCCCGGGACAGGGCTGGACGAGCAGTACTTC. Its translation is CASSAPPGTGLDEQYF. Supplemented by reference TRBV19 and TRBJ2-7, the full variable domain reads DGGITQSPKYLFRKEGQNVTLSCEQNLNHDAMYWYRQDPGQGLRLIYYSQIVNDFQKGDIAEGYSVSREKKESFPLTVTSAQKNPTAFYLCASSAPPGTGLDEQYFGPGTRLTVT.

The chain recombines TRBV6-5 with TRBJ2-5; TRBD1 might be the D (7 bases). This CDR3 has 13 amino acids. Germline V gives CDR1 MNHEY, CDR2 SVGAGI. Trimming left V 5 bases short and J 4 bases short, with 11 bases between. Here the CDR3 reads CASSLQGGETQYF. For the CDR3, the DNA is TGTGCCAGCAGTCTCCAGGGGGGAGAGACCCAGTACTTC.